This T cell receptor (beta chain) was identified in a study of beta chain features in type 1 diabetes. Overall study findings and caveats: Shorter TCRB CDR3s, moderately but significantly so, were found in Type 1 diabetes patients in all four CD4+ subsets.

cDNA synthesis used the whole RNA isolate, giving expressed TCRB sequences. The repertoire was sequenced with immunoSEQ multiplex PCR; TCRdb's copy has only in-frame clones and lacks some. The profile covers about 650,000 clones, with 9.5% to 15% appearing a single time and 0.09% to 0.15% taken by the ten largest. Germline V gene lookup returns CDR1 MDHEN and CDR2 SYDVKM. The CDR3 loop spans 13 amino acids. After removal of 7 bases from V and 7 bases from J, the junction contained 6 bases not matched to a gene. Regarding this clone: As yet, its antigen is unknown.

The source is a man aged 30 to 39 with type 1 diabetes. The sample taken for sequencing was naive CD4+ T cells from blood. The J gene is TRBJ2-4, the V gene TRBV28; TRBD1 aligns across 8 bases. CDR3 nucleotide sequence: TGTGCCAGCATTAGACAGGGGTACAACATTCAGTACTTC. Protein product: CASIRQGYNIQYF.